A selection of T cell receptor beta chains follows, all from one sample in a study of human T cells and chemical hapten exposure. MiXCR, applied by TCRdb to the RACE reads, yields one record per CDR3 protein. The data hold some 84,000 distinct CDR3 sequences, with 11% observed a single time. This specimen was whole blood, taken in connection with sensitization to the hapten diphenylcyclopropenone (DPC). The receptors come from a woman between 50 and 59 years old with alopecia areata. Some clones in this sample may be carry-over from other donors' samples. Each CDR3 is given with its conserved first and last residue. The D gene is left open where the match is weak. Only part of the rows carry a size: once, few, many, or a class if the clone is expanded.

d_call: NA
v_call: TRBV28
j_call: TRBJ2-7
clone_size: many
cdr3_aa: CATVDLYEQYF
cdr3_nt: TGTGCCACCGTCGATCTCTACGAGCAGTACTTC

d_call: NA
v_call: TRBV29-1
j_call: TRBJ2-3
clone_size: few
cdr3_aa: CSVHSTDTQYF
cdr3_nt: TGCAGCGTTCACAGCACAGATACGCAGTATTTT

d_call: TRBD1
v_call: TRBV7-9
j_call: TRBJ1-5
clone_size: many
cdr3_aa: CASSSGTGGNSNQPQHF
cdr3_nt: TGTGCCAGCAGCTCCGGGACAGGGGGTAATAGCAATCAGCCCCAGCATTTT

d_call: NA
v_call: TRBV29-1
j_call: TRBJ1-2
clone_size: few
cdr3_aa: CSAGGAGLYGYTF
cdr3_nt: TGCAGCGCCGGAGGTGCAGGGCTATACGGCTACACCTTC

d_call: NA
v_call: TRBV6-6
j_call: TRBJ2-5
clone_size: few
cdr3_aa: CASNAKGLPQETQYF
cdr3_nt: TGTGCCAGCAACGCGAAGGGACTTCCCCAAGAGACCCAGTACTTC

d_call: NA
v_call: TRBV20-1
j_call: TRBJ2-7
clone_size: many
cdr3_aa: CSASLMGAPKYEQYF
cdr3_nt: TGCAGTGCTAGTCTAATGGGAGCGCCAAAATACGAGCAGTACTTC

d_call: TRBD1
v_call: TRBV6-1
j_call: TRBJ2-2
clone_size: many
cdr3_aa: CASSRSGQGATGELFF
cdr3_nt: TGTGCCAGCAGCAGAAGTGGGCAGGGGGCAACCGGGGAGCTGTTTTTT

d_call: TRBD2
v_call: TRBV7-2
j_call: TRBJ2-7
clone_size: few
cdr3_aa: CASSLTSDSSYEQYF
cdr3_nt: TGTGCCAGCAGCTTGACTAGCGACAGCTCCTACGAGCAGTACTTC

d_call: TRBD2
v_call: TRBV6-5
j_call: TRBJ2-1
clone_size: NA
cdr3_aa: CASSYRRESTEQFF
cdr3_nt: TGTGCCAGCAGTTATAGGCGGGAGAGCACTGAGCAGTTCTTC

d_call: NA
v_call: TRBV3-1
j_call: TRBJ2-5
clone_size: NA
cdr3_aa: CASSRPGAKETQYF
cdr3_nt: TGTGCCAGCAGCCGACCGGGAGCTAAAGAGACCCAGTACTTC

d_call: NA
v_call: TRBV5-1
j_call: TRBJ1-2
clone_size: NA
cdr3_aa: CASSLEAYGYTF
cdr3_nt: TGCGCCAGCAGCTTGGAAGCCTATGGCTACACCTTC

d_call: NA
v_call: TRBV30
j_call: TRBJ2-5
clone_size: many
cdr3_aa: CAWGGGSETQYF
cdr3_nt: TGTGCCTGGGGAGGGGGAAGTGAGACCCAGTACTTC

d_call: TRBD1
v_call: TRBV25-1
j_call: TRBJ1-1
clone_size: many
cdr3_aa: CASRGDSLNTEAFF
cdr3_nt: TGTGCCAGCAGGGGGGACAGCTTGAACACTGAAGCTTTCTTT

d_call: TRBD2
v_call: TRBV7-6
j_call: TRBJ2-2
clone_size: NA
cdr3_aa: CASSQRPRTSGSSGELFF
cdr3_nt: TGTGCCAGCAGCCAACGACCTCGGACTAGCGGGAGCTCCGGGGAGCTGTTTTTT

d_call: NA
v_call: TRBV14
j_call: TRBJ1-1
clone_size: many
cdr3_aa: CASSQTGRTTAFF
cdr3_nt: TGTGCCAGCAGCCAAACAGGACGGACGACGGCTTTCTTT

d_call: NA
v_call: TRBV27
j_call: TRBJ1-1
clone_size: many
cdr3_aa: CASSFRVQGEAFF
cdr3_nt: TGTGCCAGCAGTTTCCGCGTACAGGGTGAAGCTTTCTTT

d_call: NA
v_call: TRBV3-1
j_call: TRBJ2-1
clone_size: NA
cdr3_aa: CASSQVRRLDVDEQFF
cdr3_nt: TGTGCCAGCAGCCAAGTTCGAAGACTAGACGTGGATGAGCAGTTCTTC

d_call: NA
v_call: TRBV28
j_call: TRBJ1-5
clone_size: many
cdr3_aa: CASSLTGQNNQPQHF
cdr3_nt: TGTGCCAGCAGTTTAACCGGACAGAATAATCAGCCCCAGCATTTT

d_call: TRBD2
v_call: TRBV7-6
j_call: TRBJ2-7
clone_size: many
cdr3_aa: CASSKLAGAPYYEQYF
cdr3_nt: TGTGCCAGCAGCAAACTAGCGGGAGCCCCCTACTACGAGCAGTACTTC

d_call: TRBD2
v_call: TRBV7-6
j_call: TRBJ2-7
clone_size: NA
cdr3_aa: CASSPSGTSGRATYEQNF
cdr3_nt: TGTGCCAGCAGCCCGTCCGGGACTAGCGGGAGGGCCACTTACGAGCAGAACTTC

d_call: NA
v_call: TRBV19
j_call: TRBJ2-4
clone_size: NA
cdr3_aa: CASREAPKNIQYF
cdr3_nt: TGTGCCAGTAGGGAGGCCCCCAAAAACATTCAGTACTTC

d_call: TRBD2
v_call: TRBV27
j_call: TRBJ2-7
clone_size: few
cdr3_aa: CASQFGASGRSYEQYF
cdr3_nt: TGTGCCAGCCAGTTCGGGGCTAGCGGGAGAAGTTACGAGCAGTACTTC

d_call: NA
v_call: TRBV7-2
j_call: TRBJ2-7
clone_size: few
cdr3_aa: CASSFDRASYEQYF
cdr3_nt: TGTGCCAGCAGCTTCGACCGAGCGTCCTACGAGCAGTACTTC

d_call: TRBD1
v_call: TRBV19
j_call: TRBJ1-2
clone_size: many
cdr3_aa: CASSTGTANYGYTF
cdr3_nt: TGTGCCAGTAGTACCGGGACAGCTAACTATGGCTACACCTTC

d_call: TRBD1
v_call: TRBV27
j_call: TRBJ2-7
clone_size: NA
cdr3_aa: CASSLGRGISYEQYF
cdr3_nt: TGTGCCAGCAGTTTAGGCAGGGGGATCTCCTACGAGCAGTACTTC

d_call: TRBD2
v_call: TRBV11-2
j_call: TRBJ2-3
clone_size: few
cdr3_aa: CASSLPTRGTSDSTDTQYF
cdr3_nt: TGTGCCAGCAGCTTACCAACGAGGGGGACTAGCGACTCCACAGATACGCAGTATTTT

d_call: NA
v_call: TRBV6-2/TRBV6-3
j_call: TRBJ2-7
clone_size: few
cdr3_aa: CASRPGLIAEQYF
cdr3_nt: TGTGCCAGCAGACCGGGACTCATCGCCGAGCAGTACTTC

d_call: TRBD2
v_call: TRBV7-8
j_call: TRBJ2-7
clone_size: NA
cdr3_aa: CASSTGTSGSYEQYF
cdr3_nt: TGTGCCAGCAGCACTGGGACTAGCGGCTCCTACGAGCAGTACTTC

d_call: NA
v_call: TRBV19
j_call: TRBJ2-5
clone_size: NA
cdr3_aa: CASTPIWGQETQYF
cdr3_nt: TGTGCCAGTACCCCGATATGGGGGCAGGAGACCCAGTACTTC

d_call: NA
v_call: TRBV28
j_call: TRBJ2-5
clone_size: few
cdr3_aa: CASSTGQGFGGVQETQYF
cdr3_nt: TGTGCCAGCAGCACAGGGCAGGGGTTTGGCGGGGTACAAGAGACCCAGTACTTC

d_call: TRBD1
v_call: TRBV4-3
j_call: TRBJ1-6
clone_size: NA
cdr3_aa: CASSQENRGASPLHF
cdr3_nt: TGCGCCAGCAGCCAAGAAAACAGGGGAGCTTCACCCCTCCACTTT

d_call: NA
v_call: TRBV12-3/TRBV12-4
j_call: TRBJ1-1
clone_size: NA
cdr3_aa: CASSLVEGTEAFF
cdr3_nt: TGTGCCAGCAGTTTAGTCGAAGGGACTGAAGCTTTCTTT

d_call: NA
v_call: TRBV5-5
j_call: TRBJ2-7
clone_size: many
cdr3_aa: CASSFRGPRANEQYF
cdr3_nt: TGTGCCAGCAGCTTCAGGGGACCCCGGGCTAACGAGCAGTACTTC

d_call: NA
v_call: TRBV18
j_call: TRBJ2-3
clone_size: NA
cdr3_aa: CASSPARPDLMDTQYF
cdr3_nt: TGTGCCAGCTCACCAGCCCGGCCAGACCTCATGGATACGCAGTATTTT

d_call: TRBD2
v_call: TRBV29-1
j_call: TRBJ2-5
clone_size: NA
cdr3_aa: CSASGTSGQETQYF
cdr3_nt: TGCAGCGCCTCCGGGACTAGCGGACAAGAGACCCAGTACTTC

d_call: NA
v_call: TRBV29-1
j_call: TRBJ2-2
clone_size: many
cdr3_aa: CSSDLNTGELFF
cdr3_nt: TGCAGTTCTGACCTGAACACCGGGGAGCTGTTTTTT

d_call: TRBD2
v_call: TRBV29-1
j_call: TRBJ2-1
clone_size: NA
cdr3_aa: CSVLSPGLAGGNEQFF
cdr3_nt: TGCAGCGTTCTGTCCCCGGGACTAGCGGGCGGCAATGAGCAGTTCTTC

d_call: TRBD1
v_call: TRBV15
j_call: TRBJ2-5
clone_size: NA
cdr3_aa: CATSRDNGQGQETQYF
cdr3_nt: TGTGCCACCAGCAGAGATAACGGACAGGGCCAAGAGACCCAGTACTTC

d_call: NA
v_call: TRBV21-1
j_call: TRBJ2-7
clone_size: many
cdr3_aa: CASSKRWKRYEQYF
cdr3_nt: TGTGCCAGCAGCAAACGATGGAAGCGGTACGAGCAGTACTTC

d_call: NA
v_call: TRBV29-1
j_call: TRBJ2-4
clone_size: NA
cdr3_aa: CSALDRSLAKNIQYF
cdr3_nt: TGCAGCGCCCTGGACAGATCCCTAGCCAAAAACATTCAGTACTTC

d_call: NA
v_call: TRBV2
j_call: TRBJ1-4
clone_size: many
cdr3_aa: CASSGGNYNEKLFF
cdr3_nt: TGTGCCAGCAGCGGCGGGAATTATAATGAAAAACTGTTTTTT

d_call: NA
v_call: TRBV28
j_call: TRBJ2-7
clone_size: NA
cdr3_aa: CASRRDRPYEQYF
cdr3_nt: TGTGCCAGCCGCAGGGACCGGCCCTACGAGCAGTACTTC